This T cell receptor (beta chain) was identified during a study of immune heterogeneity within non-small cell lung tumors. Study-wide context: Squamous cell carcinomas accounted for a few of the tumors, non-squamous carcinomas for 10, and 1 was not otherwise specified. Study-level results: Both recurring identical dominant CDR3 beta clonotypes and site-unique high-frequency clones were observed across tumor sites within a patient.

For this clonotype: Its specificity is unknown. A read error may explain this, as a much larger clone is one base away.

The starting template was genomic DNA from bulk tumor, approximately 600 ng per sample. Biopsies, several per primary tumor and spaced far apart, were collected during surgery. Before undergoing curative surgery, patients had newly diagnosed non-small cell lung cancer that was untreated. Patients newly diagnosed with non-small cell lung cancer and having curative-intent surgery served as donors. CDR3 size: 14 residues. From germline, CDR1 is LNHDA and CDR2 SQIVND (reference sequence). TCR beta CDR3 was amplified by multiplex PCR using 32 V and 13 J primers. TCRdb used MiXCR to reprocess the multiplex PCR reads, holding one entry per CDR3 protein. Of roughly 23,000 distinct CDR3 sequences detected, around a quarter appear once; the ten largest clones hold about 4%.

The V call is TRBV19, the J call TRBJ2-6; TRBD1 is a possible D gene (5 bases). The clonotype comes from a middle-aged man with non-small cell lung cancer. The sequenced sample was lung tumor tissue. In nucleotides, the CDR3 is TGTGCCAGTAGTGAGCAAGGTGGGGCCAACGTCCAGACTTTC. As protein: CASSEQGGANVQTF.